The rows below give T cell receptor beta chains drawn from one sample of a study of technical replicates of blood from several donors. Sequencing was performed with immunoSEQ multiplex PCR; in TCRdb, only in-frame clones are kept and a portion is missing. Found here are about 84,000 clones, nearly 98% of them singletons; the top ten hold roughly 0.15%. Sample: T cells isolated from PBMCs. These receptors all stem from a human donor in good health. Each CDR3 is given with its conserved first and last residue. The D gene is left open where the match is weak. Size is omitted from some rows. Given values are once, few, many or a class for expanded clones.

V gene	clone size	D gene	J gene	CDR3 protein	CDR3 DNA
TRBV6-1	NA	TRBD2	TRBJ2-7	CASSRGGAQSEQYF	TGTGCCAGCAGTCGGGGGGGGGCCCAAAGCGAGCAGTACTTC
TRBV7-9	NA	NA	TRBJ2-1	CASSLFQGSDNEQFF	TGTGCCAGCAGCTTGTTTCAGGGGTCCGACAATGAGCAGTTCTTC
TRBV5-5	NA	NA	TRBJ2-3	CASSLFLGRGTDTQYF	TGTGCCAGCAGCTTGTTTTTGGGGCGGGGTACAGATACGCAGTATTTT
TRBV5-1	NA	NA	TRBJ2-1	CASSWPSRAGRPHEQFF	TGCGCCAGCAGCTGGCCAAGTCGGGCAGGGCGACCTCATGAGCAGTTCTTC
TRBV28	NA	TRBD1	TRBJ2-5	CASSQPGGTGWETQYF	TGTGCCAGCAGCCAACCCGGAGGGACAGGGTGGGAGACCCAGTACTTC
TRBV10-3	NA	NA	TRBJ2-1	CAITGGSSYNEQFF	TGTGCCATCACGGGTGGTAGCTCCTACAATGAGCAGTTCTTC
TRBV6-5	NA	TRBD2	TRBJ2-1	CASSFTSEQATVEQFF	TGTGCCAGCAGTTTCACTAGCGAACAAGCTACAGTCGAGCAGTTCTTC
TRBV2	NA	TRBD2	TRBJ2-7	CASKLAGGEQYF	TGTGCCAGCAAACTAGCGGGAGGCGAGCAGTACTTC
TRBV4-1	NA	TRBD1	TRBJ1-2	CASSRRDRGRPSAVHYGYTF	TGCGCCAGCAGCCGACGTGACAGGGGGCGTCCCTCAGCCGTTCACTATGGCTACACCTTC
TRBV6-6	NA	NA	TRBJ2-7	CASSYWPPATEQYF	TGTGCCAGCAGTTATTGGCCCCCAGCGACCGAGCAGTACTTC
TRBV29-1	NA	NA	TRBJ2-3	CSVLTGINTDTQYF	TGCAGCGTCTTGACAGGTATTAACACAGATACGCAGTATTTT
TRBV5-1	NA	NA	TRBJ2-2	CASTGTSAFTGELFF	TGCGCCAGCACCGGGACATCTGCTTTCACCGGGGAGCTGTTTTTT
TRBV19	NA	NA	TRBJ1-1	CASRLGLGHEAFF	TGTGCCAGTAGGTTGGGGTTGGGGCATGAAGCTTTCTTT
TRBV5-1	NA	NA	TRBJ2-7	CASSVGRGTYEQYF	TGCGCCAGCAGCGTTGGCCGAGGGACCTACGAGCAGTACTTC
TRBV11-2	NA	NA	TRBJ2-3	CASSLSTSRYTDTQYF	TGTGCCAGCAGCTTAAGTACTAGCCGATACACAGATACGCAGTATTTT
TRBV11-2	NA	NA	TRBJ1-1	CASSLGVSTEAFF	TGTGCCAGCAGCTTAGGAGTATCCACTGAAGCTTTCTTT
TRBV7-9	NA	TRBD1	TRBJ2-7	CASSLARDREWEQYF	TGTGCCAGCAGCTTAGCGCGGGACAGGGAGTGGGAGCAGTACTTC
TRBV7-9	NA	TRBD2	TRBJ2-1	CASSSGRVLRGSSYNEQFF	TGTGCCAGCAGCTCCGGGAGAGTGCTTCGCGGGAGCTCCTACAATGAGCAGTTCTTC
TRBV14	NA	NA	TRBJ1-1	CASSHRGSLNTEAFF	TGTGCCAGCAGCCACCGAGGGTCGCTAAACACTGAAGCTTTCTTT
TRBV28	NA	TRBD1	TRBJ1-5	CASSSDRERNQPQHF	TGTGCCAGCAGTAGCGACAGGGAGCGCAATCAGCCCCAGCATTTT
TRBV6-5	NA	NA	TRBJ1-3	CASSSRSVSGNTIYF	TGTGCCAGCAGTTCCCGGTCCGTCTCTGGAAACACCATATATTTT
TRBV5-1	NA	NA	TRBJ1-2	CASSLEGYYGYTF	TGCGCCAGCAGCTTGGAGGGGTACTATGGCTACACCTTC
TRBV29-1	NA	TRBD2	TRBJ2-4	CSFRQNGGVGIQYF	TGCAGCTTCAGACAGAATGGGGGGGTAGGCATTCAGTACTTC
TRBV2	NA	NA	TRBJ1-5	CASSELRKNQPQHF	TGTGCCAGCAGTGAACTGCGCAAAAATCAGCCCCAGCATTTT
TRBV6-1	once	NA	TRBJ2-2	CATLQGTNTGELFF	TGTGCCACCCTACAGGGTACGAACACCGGGGAGCTGTTTTTT
TRBV4-1	NA	NA	TRBJ1-3	CASSQVRGPGNTIYF	TGCGCCAGCAGCCAGGTTAGAGGGCCTGGAAACACCATATATTTT
TRBV5-4	NA	NA	TRBJ1-3	CASSLGGLNSGNTIYF	TGTGCCAGCAGCTTGGGAGGGCTTAACTCTGGAAACACCATATATTTT
TRBV5-6	NA	NA	TRBJ1-6	CASSLVGATGPNNSPLHF	TGTGCCAGCAGCCTGGTGGGGGCTACGGGACCTAATAATTCACCCCTCCACTTT
TRBV29-1	once	NA	TRBJ1-3	CSVEWLHSSGNTIYF	TGCAGCGTTGAATGGTTACATTCCTCTGGAAACACCATATATTTT
TRBV5-4	NA	NA	TRBJ1-1	CASSPENQNTEAFF	TGTGCCAGCAGCCCGGAGAACCAGAACACTGAAGCTTTCTTT
TRBV5-4	NA	TRBD1	TRBJ2-3	CASSSRTGGLGGTDTQYF	TGTGCCAGCAGCTCCCGGACAGGGGGGTTGGGGGGCACAGATACGCAGTATTTT
TRBV21-1	NA	NA	TRBJ1-2	CASSVTIAGSCGYTF	TGTGCCAGCAGCGTGACAATTGCTGGGTCGTGCGGCTACACCTTC
TRBV2	NA	TRBD2	TRBJ2-2	CASRLAGDTGELFF	TGTGCCAGCAGACTAGCGGGAGACACCGGGGAGCTGTTTTTT
TRBV7-9	NA	TRBD2	TRBJ2-1	CASSHRGTSANNEQFF	TGTGCCAGCAGCCACCGTGGGACTAGCGCAAACAATGAGCAGTTCTTC
TRBV5-4	NA	TRBD2	TRBJ2-2	CASSLAGGSLMTGELFF	TGTGCCAGCAGCTTGGCGGGGGGGTCCTTGATGACCGGGGAGCTGTTTTTT
TRBV6-1	NA	TRBD2	TRBJ2-1	CASSGRGVHNEQFF	TGTGCCAGCAGTGGGCGGGGGGTTCACAATGAGCAGTTCTTC
TRBV2	once	TRBD1	TRBJ1-3	CASSELPQGAAGNTIYF	TGTGCCAGCAGTGAACTCCCCCAGGGGGCTGCTGGAAACACCATATATTTT
TRBV5-1	NA	TRBD1	TRBJ2-1	CASSPGQGVTYNEQFF	TGCGCCAGCAGCCCTGGACAGGGAGTAACCTACAATGAGCAGTTCTTC
TRBV29-1	NA	NA	TRBJ2-3	CSSNGGLSVGTQYF	TGCAGCTCTAACGGGGGACTGAGCGTTGGTACGCAGTATTTT
TRBV11-2	NA	TRBD2	TRBJ2-7	CASSTWEGLYEQYF	TGTGCCAGCAGCACGTGGGAGGGACTGTACGAGCAGTACTTC
TRBV18	once	NA	TRBJ2-1	CASSFRRENEQFF	TGTGCCAGCTCATTTCGGCGGGAAAATGAGCAGTTCTTC
TRBV6-5	NA	NA	TRBJ2-7	CASSPRVVESYEQYF	TGTGCCAGCAGCCCCCGAGTAGTGGAGTCCTACGAGCAGTACTTC
TRBV28	once	NA	TRBJ1-4	CASSSAGGGNEKLFF	TGTGCCAGCAGTTCCGCTGGGGGGGGTAATGAAAAACTGTTTTTT
TRBV6-5	NA	NA	TRBJ1-2	CASSPSRSGPSGYTF	TGTGCCAGCAGTCCATCCCGATCAGGGCCGAGTGGCTACACCTTC
TRBV5-1	NA	TRBD2	TRBJ2-1	CASSYGLAGSSYNEQFF	TGCGCCAGCAGCTACGGACTAGCGGGGAGCTCCTACAATGAGCAGTTCTTC
TRBV5-1	once	NA	TRBJ1-5	CASSYDGHSNQPQHF	TGCGCCAGCAGCTACGACGGACATAGCAATCAGCCCCAGCATTTT
TRBV11-2	NA	NA	TRBJ1-4	CASSGRQGKGEKLFF	TGTGCCAGCAGCGGACGTCAGGGAAAGGGTGAAAAACTGTTTTTT
TRBV7-7	NA	TRBD2	TRBJ2-2	CASSLSGGTGELFF	TGTGCTAGCAGCTTAAGCGGGGGGACCGGGGAGCTGTTTTTT
TRBV2	NA	TRBD1	TRBJ1-2	CASSDYDRGYGYTF	TGTGCCAGCAGCGATTACGACAGGGGCTATGGCTACACCTTC
TRBV4-1	NA	TRBD2	TRBJ2-1	CASSQGGLAGVNEQFF	TGCGCCAGCAGCCAAGGCGGACTAGCGGGAGTAAATGAGCAGTTCTTC
TRBV5-4	NA	TRBD2	TRBJ2-5	CASSLGTSGSGETQYF	TGTGCCAGCAGCTTAGGGACTAGCGGGTCCGGGGAGACCCAGTACTTC
TRBV9	NA	NA	TRBJ2-7	CASSVGPPASSYEQYF	TGTGCCAGCAGCGTAGGGCCCCCAGCGAGCTCCTACGAGCAGTACTTC
TRBV7-8	NA	NA	TRBJ1-1	CASSMGTTEAFF	TGTGCCAGCAGCATGGGGACAACAGAAGCTTTCTTT
TRBV6-1	NA	TRBD1	TRBJ1-2	CASSEAQGNPGGNYGYTF	TGTGCCAGCAGTGAAGCGCAGGGCAACCCAGGGGGGAACTATGGCTACACCTTC
TRBV30	NA	TRBD2	TRBJ2-3	CAWSGLHGPRGGEMDSDTQYF	TGTGCCTGGTCCGGGCTCCACGGGCCCCGGGGGGGGGAAATGGACTCAGATACGCAGTATTTT
TRBV28	NA	TRBD1	TRBJ1-1	CASSPGTGFTEAFF	TGTGCCAGCAGTCCCGGGACAGGGTTTACTGAAGCTTTCTTT
TRBV2	NA	TRBD2	TRBJ2-4	CASRGAGAQYF	TGTGCCAGCAGGGGAGCGGGAGCCCAGTACTTC
TRBV2	NA	NA	TRBJ2-7	CASSRESWPEDEQYF	TGTGCCAGCAGCCGAGAATCGTGGCCCGAGGACGAGCAGTACTTC
TRBV5-4	NA	NA	TRBJ1-1	CASSLDFLNTEAFF	TGTGCCAGCAGCTTGGACTTCTTGAACACTGAAGCTTTCTTT